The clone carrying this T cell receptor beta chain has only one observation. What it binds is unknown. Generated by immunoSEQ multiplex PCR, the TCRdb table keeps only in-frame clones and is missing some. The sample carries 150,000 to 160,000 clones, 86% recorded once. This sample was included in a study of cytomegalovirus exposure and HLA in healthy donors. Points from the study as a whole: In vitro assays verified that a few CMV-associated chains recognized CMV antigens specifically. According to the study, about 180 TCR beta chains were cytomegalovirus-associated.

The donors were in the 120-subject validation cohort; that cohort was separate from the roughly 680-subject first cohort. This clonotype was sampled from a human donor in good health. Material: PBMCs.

For the CDR3, the DNA is TGTGCCAGCAGTTCACGGGTTCGCTCAAGGGATACGCAGTATTTT. This codes for CASSSRVRSRDTQYF. The chain carries TRBV27 and TRBJ2-3; D ambiguous. The CDR3 is 15 amino acids. V was clipped by 4 bases and J by 6 bases, with 17 bases between them. The germline V gene encodes CDR1 MNHEY and CDR2 SMNVEV (reference sequence).